The clone carrying this TCR beta chain was detected only once. What it recognizes is unknown. Each patient's relapse followed autologous stem cell transplantation, and brentuximab vedotin exposure varied. This entry belongs to a study of PD-1 blockade in classical Hodgkin lymphoma. General study findings and limits: Complete responders matched newly diagnosed patients in baseline diversity.

In germline, CDR1 is MGHDK, CDR2 SYGVNS. This CDR3 has 13 amino acids. The V segment lost 2 bases and the J segment 3 bases; nucleotides outside the gene matches: 1. Libraries were prepared by immunoSEQ multiplex PCR; TCRdb keeps only in-frame clonotypes and omits some of them. The sample comprises approximately 100,000 clones, around 89% of which are singletons, and about 6.1% rests with the top ten. This sequence was found in a human donor with classical Hodgkin lymphoma. The rearrangement uses TRBV25-1 and TRBJ2-7; 7 positions match TRBD1. The sequences come from peripheral blood mononuclear cells (PBMCs), collected before the second cycle of nivolumab. The CDR3 sequence is CASSEDRDYEQYF. In DNA, the CDR3 is TGTGCCAGCAGTGAAGACAGGGACTACGAGCAGTACTTC.